The 32 T cell receptor beta chains presented below share a single source sample, sequenced in a study of blood T cell repertoires in COVID-19. Data came from immunoSEQ multiplex PCR; TCRdb stores just in-frame clones and leaves some out. This table has 170,000 or so clones, 88% appearing once. The sequenced material came from PBMCs or T cells enriched from blood (not recorded which). All receptors come from a woman aged 18 to 35 who had recovered from COVID-19.

This chain links TRBV18 with TRBJ1-1; 7 bases agree with TRBD1. Looked up from germline, CDR1 is KGHSH and CDR2 is LQKENI. The CDR3 is 14 residues long. The J segment lost 3 bases and the V segment lost 3 bases, leaving 4 bases of the junction unmatched. CDR3 DNA sequence: TGTGCCAGCTCACCCCTGGGACAGCACACTGAAGCTTTCTTT. Translating it yields CASSPLGQHTEAFF.

The J gene is TRBJ1-5, the V gene TRBV28, with D perhaps TRBD1 (5 bases). CDR1 and CDR2 from the germline V gene are MDHEN and SYDVKM. The CDR3 runs to 16 residues. The V and J ends lost 6 bases and 1 base respectively, with 16 bases between them. The DNA of the CDR3 is TGTGCCAGCAGCACTTCCACAGGTGGGAGCAATCAGCCCCAGCATTTT. It specifies CASSTSTGGSNQPQHF.

The rearrangement joins TRBV19 to TRBJ1-2; D is unresolved. Germline V gives CDR1 LNHDA, CDR2 SQIVND (reference sequence). The CDR3 is 13 amino acids. V lost 3 bases and J lost 1, with 6 bases in between. The CDR3 sequence is CASSIAINYGYTF. In nucleotides, the CDR3 is TGTGCCAGTAGTATCGCGATTAACTATGGCTACACCTTC.

This clone occurred a few times. The V call is TRBV19, the J call TRBJ1-1; D perhaps matches TRBD1 (5 bases). The CDR3 has 14 residues. With 6 bases removed from V and 2 bases from J, the gap between germline ends came to 13 bases. Germline loops: CDR1 LNHDA, CDR2 SQIVND (reference sequence). CDR3 nucleotides: TGTGCCAGTAGCGTGACAGTATCTAACACTGAAGCTTTCTTT. It codes for CASSVTVSNTEAFF.

This clone has a handful of counts. The chain links TRBV7-2 to TRBJ1-4; the match to TRBD1 covers 7 bases. The CDR3 has 15 amino acids. The V segment lost 5 bases and the J segment 2 bases; nucleotides outside the gene matches: 5. CDR1 is SGHTA and CDR2 is FQGNSA in the germline V gene. CDR3 nucleotides: TGTGCCAGCAGCCGCTGGGACAGTACTAATGAAAAACTGTTTTTT. Its protein product is CASSRWDSTNEKLFF.

This rearrangement joins TRBV7-9 to TRBJ1-4; 10 bases line up with TRBD1. The CDR3 loop spans 15 amino acids. Germline values: CDR1 SEHNR, CDR2 FQNEAQ (reference sequence). After removal of 3 bases from V and 6 bases from J, the junction contained 4 bases not matched to a gene. CDR3 amino acids: CASSLTGGSDEKLFF. CDR3 DNA: TGTGCCAGCAGCTTGACAGGGGGCTCAGATGAAAAACTGTTTTTT.

J is TRBJ1-1 and V is TRBV27, with TRBD1 matching 9 bases. The junction had 11 bases not matched to a gene; V was cut back by 5 bases and J by 10 bases. Germline-derived CDR1 and CDR2 are MNHEY and SMNVEV (reference sequence). The CDR3 sequence is 14 residues long. The CDR3 here is CASSPVSGTGTAFF. The CDR3 nucleotides read TGTGCCAGCAGTCCCGTCTCCGGGACAGGGACAGCTTTCTTT.

This clone has just one count. This chain links TRBV28 with TRBJ1-1; TRBD1 aligns across 11 bases. The germline V gene encodes CDR1 MDHEN and CDR2 SYDVKM. The CDR3 sequence is 15 residues long. The ends lost 4 bases at V and 2 bases at J; junction bases unmatched: 3. This CDR3 reads CASSSGTGGNTEAFF. DNA for the CDR3: TGTGCCAGCAGTTCCGGGACAGGGGGTAACACTGAAGCTTTCTTT.

This sequence joins TRBV15 and TRBJ1-4, with D perhaps matching TRBD1 (6 bases). The CDR3 extends over 13 amino acids. The germline CDR1 and CDR2 sequences are LNHNV and YYDKDF (reference sequence). V gave up 5 bases and J gave up 6 bases, with 10 bases separating them. The CDR3: CATSYRVDEKLFF. CDR3 in DNA: TGTGCCACCAGCTACAGGGTTGATGAAAAACTGTTTTTT.

The V gene is TRBV4-2, the J gene TRBJ1-4; D might be TRBD1 (6 bases). CDR1 and CDR2 (germline): LGHNA, YNFKEQ. V was clipped by 4 bases and J by 5 bases, with 11 bases between them. The CDR3 length is 14 residues. This CDR3 is CASSRTDRNEKLFF. CDR3 nucleotide sequence: TGTGCCAGCAGCCGAACGGACAGAAATGAAAAACTGTTTTTT.

The gene calls are TRBV19 and TRBJ1-5; 8 bases line up with TRBD1. CDR1 and CDR2 from the germline V gene are LNHDA and SQIVND (reference sequence). The CDR3 sequence is 19 residues long. V shed 2 bases, J shed 1 base, and the junction held 13 bases outside the gene matches. In DNA, the CDR3 is TGTGCCAGTAGTATACAGTTCGGCACAGGGGGTATGAGCAATCAGCCCCAGCATTTT. Its translation: CASSIQFGTGGMSNQPQHF.

The rearrangement joins TRBV29-1 to TRBJ2-5; no clear D gene. The CDR3 length is 12 residues. Germline V CDR1 and CDR2: SQVTM, ANQGSEA. Trimming removed 1 base from V and 2 bases from J, with 5 bases in between. The CDR3: CSVEAGQETQYF. The CDR3 bases are TGCAGCGTTGAAGCAGGTCAAGAGACCCAGTACTTC.

V usage is TRBV5-4 and J usage is TRBJ2-7, with 9 positions matching TRBD1. The length of the CDR3 is 14 residues. V gave up 4 bases and J gave up 3 bases; unmatched junction bases: 5. CDR1 and CDR2 (germline): SGHNT, YYREEE (reference sequence). The CDR3 protein is CASSRQGGYYEQYF. The CDR3 bases are TGTGCCAGCAGCAGACAGGGGGGTTACTACGAGCAGTACTTC.

This chain links TRBV7-2 with TRBJ2-1, with D perhaps matching TRBD1 (6 bases). The CDR3 has 15 residues. The ends were cut back, 1 base at V and 6 bases at J, with 13 bases in the middle. Germline V gene sequence: CDR1 SGHTA, CDR2 FQGNSA. DNA of the CDR3: TGTGCCAGCAGCTTAGACGGCAGGGGATTCAATGAGCAGTTCTTC. Translating gives CASSLDGRGFNEQFF.

In this sample, this clone turned up once. The CDR3 DNA is TGTGCCAGTAGTATAGACGGGACAATCGGAAACACCATATATTTT. Amino acids: CASSIDGTIGNTIYF. The J gene is TRBJ1-3, the V gene TRBV19, with D perhaps matching TRBD1 (6 bases). Germline loops: CDR1 LNHDA, CDR2 SQIVND (reference sequence). The germline V and J ends were trimmed by 0 bases and 4 bases, with 10 bases remaining between them. The CDR3 extends over 15 amino acids. The complete variable domain, with remaining parts taken from reference TRBV19 and TRBJ1-3, reads DGGITQSPKYLFRKEGQNVTLSCEQNLNHDAMYWYRQDPGQGLRLIYYSQIVNDFQKGDIAEGYSVSREKKESFPLTVTSAQKNPTAFYLCASSIDGTIGNTIYFGEGSWLTVV.

The chain carries TRBV5-1 and TRBJ2-7; D is possibly TRBD1 (6 bases). V shed 4 bases and J shed 3 bases, with 11 bases lying between them. Germline values: CDR1 SGHRS, CDR2 YFSETQ. There are 13 residues in the CDR3. The CDR3 protein is CASSLGQYYEQYF. Here the CDR3 DNA reads TGCGCCAGCAGCCTAGGACAGTACTACGAGCAGTACTTC.

The rearrangement joins TRBV11-3 to TRBJ2-1; 11 bases align to TRBD2. The CDR3 contains 15 residues. Germline loops: CDR1 SGHNT, CDR2 YENEEA. Unmatched junction bases numbered 5, after V lost 6 bases and J lost 4 bases. This chain's CDR3 is CASRPGTSGYNEQFF. DNA for the CDR3: TGTGCCAGCAGGCCGGGGACTAGCGGATACAATGAGCAGTTCTTC.

V usage is TRBV12-5 and J usage is TRBJ2-4, with 11 bases fitting TRBD1. V lost 1 base and J lost 0; bases outside the gene matches: 5. CDR3 size: 18 residues. Germline lookup yields CDR1 LGHNT and CDR2 FRNRAP. DNA for the CDR3: TGTGCTAGTGGTTTGGGGGACAGGGGGGATATAGCCAAAAACATTCAGTACTTC. Protein sequence: CASGLGDRGDIAKNIQYF.

The rearrangement links TRBV16 to TRBJ1-2; tentative D call: TRBD1 (5 bases). V gave up 0 bases and J gave up 8 bases, with 13 bases separating them. Germline V gives CDR1 KGHSY, CDR2 FQNENV. The CDR3 is made up of 14 amino acids. The CDR3 coding sequence is TGTGCCAGCAGCCAATCGGGCGGGGCGGAGGGCTACACCTTC. As protein: CASSQSGGAEGYTF.

This clone has only a few counts. This sequence joins TRBV21-1 and TRBJ1-5; the D segment call TRBD1 is taken from the table without a DNA check. TRBV21-1 counts as a pseudogene. There are 18 residues in the CDR3. CDR3 amino acids: CASSEPRDRGASNQPQHF. The CDR3 DNA reads as TGTGCCAGCAGCGAACCCCGGGACAGGGGTGCGAGCAATCAGCCCCAGCATTTT.

The gene calls are TRBV2 and TRBJ2-5; D remains unclear. Germline V CDR1 and CDR2: SNHLY, FYNNEI. The CDR3 has 11 residues. Deletions cut 5 bases from V and 2 bases from J, with 3 bases between. CDR3 nucleotide sequence: TGTGCCAGCAGTCAACAAGAGACCCAGTACTTC. The encoded protein is CASSQQETQYF.

This chain connects TRBV5-1 to TRBJ2-1, with 9 bases fitting TRBD2. Germline V gene lookup returns CDR1 SGHRS and CDR2 YFSETQ. Trimming took 4 bases from V and 1 from J; bases not matched to a gene: 3. This CDR3 has 15 amino acids. The CDR3 region has the DNA TGCGCCAGCAGCCCGGGACTAGCTTCCTACAATGAGCAGTTCTTC. Protein sequence: CASSPGLASYNEQFF.

This chain connects TRBV7-8 to TRBJ1-3, with D possibly TRBD1 on 6 matching bases. The CDR3 extends over 14 amino acids. The V end lost 0 bases, the J end lost 7 bases, and 10 bases lay between the germline ends. Germline loops: CDR1 SGHVS, CDR2 FQNEAQ. In DNA form, the CDR3 reads TGTGCCAGCAGCTTAGCGCACACAGGGAACACCATATATTTT. Encoded protein: CASSLAHTGNTIYF.

The rearrangement links TRBV6-5 to TRBJ2-2; tentative D call: TRBD1 (6 bases). CDR3 length equals 15 residues. V was cut by 6 bases and J by 4 bases, with 15 bases left in between. Germline V lookup: CDR1 MNHEY, CDR2 SVGAGI. CDR3 sequence: CASSETGLVTGELFF. CDR3 in DNA: TGTGCCAGCAGCGAGACAGGCCTGGTCACCGGGGAGCTGTTTTTT.

The rearrangement links TRBV6-5 to TRBJ1-5, with a tentative D call TRBD1 (6 bases). The CDR3 is 13 residues long. V was pared by 6 bases and J by 5 bases, with 11 bases between. Germline loops: CDR1 MNHEY, CDR2 SVGAGI. Written as DNA, the CDR3 is TGTGCCAGCAGATCCCACAGGGATCAGCCCCAGCATTTT. It translates to CASRSHRDQPQHF.

The rearrangement links TRBV6-5 to TRBJ1-3; no definite D call. Germline loops: CDR1 MNHEY, CDR2 SVGAGI. The CDR3 loop spans 14 amino acids. V was clipped by 4 bases and J by 0 bases, with 7 bases between them. The CDR3 DNA sequence: TGTGCCAGCAGTTTCGAGTACTCTGGAAACACCATATATTTT. Translation gives CASSFEYSGNTIYF.

The V gene is TRBV10-2, the J gene TRBJ2-7; D might be TRBD2 (5 bases). The CDR3 has 13 residues. Trimming shortened V by 2 bases and J by 2 bases, and 7 bases separated the two germline ends. Germline assignment: CDR1 WSHSY and CDR2 SAAADI. This CDR3 reads CASSEGLTYEQYF. CDR3 DNA: TGCGCCAGCAGTGAGGGACTTACCTACGAGCAGTACTTC.

The V call is TRBV5-1, the J call TRBJ1-6; D might be TRBD1 (5 bases). CDR1 is SGHRS, CDR2 YFSETQ, per germline. The CDR3 length is 13 residues. V was cut by 3 bases and J by 7 bases, with 8 bases left in between. The CDR3 DNA sequence: TGCGCCAGCAGCTCGGAGGGGAATTCACCCCTCCACTTT. Its translation: CASSSEGNSPLHF.

V and J are TRBV5-1 and TRBJ1-1; weak D call: TRBD1 (5 bases). Trimming stripped 0 bases from V and 1 base from J, with 10 bases between. Looked up from germline, CDR1 is SGHRS and CDR2 is YFSETQ. CDR3 length: 15 amino acids. CDR3 sequence: CASSLEQGANTEAFF. The CDR3 bases are TGCGCCAGCAGCTTGGAGCAGGGTGCGAACACTGAAGCTTTCTTT.

Note on this clone: The junction departs from the called germline gene at one end, perhaps through a read error. The CDR3 DNA sequence: TGCAGCGTTGAAGGACCCCCGGGTGCTATCTTT. Protein: CSVEGPPGAIF. This rearrangement joins TRBV29-1 to TRBJ1-1; no firm D call. The germline V gene has CDR1 SQVTM and CDR2 ANQGSEA. The CDR3 spans 11 residues.

This clone was observed a single time. This chain joins TRBV7-9 and TRBJ2-1; 13 bases agree with TRBD2. The length of the CDR3 is 15 residues. The ends lost 8 bases at V and 4 bases at J; junction bases unmatched: 5. Germline-derived CDR1 and CDR2 are SEHNR and FQNEAQ (reference sequence). CDR3 coding DNA: TGTGCCAGCTCCCCGGGACTAGCGGGGTACAATGAGCAGTTCTTC. Translated: CASSPGLAGYNEQFF.

The chain joins TRBV20-1 to TRBJ2-7, with 8 bases identical to TRBD2. In germline, CDR1 is DFQATT, CDR2 SNEGSKA (reference sequence). J gave up 4 bases and V 3 bases, and 8 bases lay outside the gene matches. This CDR3 has 14 amino acids. CDR3 sequence reads: CSASRSGVEYEQYF. Here the CDR3 DNA reads TGCAGTGCTAGTCGTAGCGGGGTGGAATACGAGCAGTACTTC.